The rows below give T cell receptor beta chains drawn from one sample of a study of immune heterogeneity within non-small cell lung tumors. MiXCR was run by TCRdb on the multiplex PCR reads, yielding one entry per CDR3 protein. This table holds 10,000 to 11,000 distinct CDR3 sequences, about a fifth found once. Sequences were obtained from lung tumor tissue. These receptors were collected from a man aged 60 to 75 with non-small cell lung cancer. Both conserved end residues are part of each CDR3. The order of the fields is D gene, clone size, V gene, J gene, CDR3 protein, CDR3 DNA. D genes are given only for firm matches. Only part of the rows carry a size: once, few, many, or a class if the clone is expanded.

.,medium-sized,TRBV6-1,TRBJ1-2,CASSEVGADGYTF,TGTGCCAGCAGTGAAGTGGGGGCGGATGGCTACACCTTC
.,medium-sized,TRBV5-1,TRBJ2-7,CASSPADPYEQYF,TGCGCCAGCAGCCCCGCGGATCCCTACGAGCAGTACTTC
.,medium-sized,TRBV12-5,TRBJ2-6,CASGRTASSGANVLTF,TGTGCTAGTGGCAGGACAGCAAGCTCTGGGGCCAACGTCCTGACTTTC
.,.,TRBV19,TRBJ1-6,CASCAGAGSIGGPLHF,TGTGCCAGCTGTGCAGGGGCCGGATCAATTGGTGGTCCCCTCCACTTT
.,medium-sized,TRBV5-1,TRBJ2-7,CASSLEGATLSLEQYF,TGCGCCAGCAGCTTGGAGGGAGCGACCCTCTCCCTCGAGCAGTACTTC
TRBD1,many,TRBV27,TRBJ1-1,CASSWDRGLGTEAFF,TGTGCCAGCAGTTGGGACAGGGGTTTGGGCACTGAAGCTTTCTTT
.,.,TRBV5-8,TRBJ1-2,CASSLGPAGGCYTF,TGTGCCAGCAGCTTGGGACCCGCGGGTGGCTGCTACACCTTC
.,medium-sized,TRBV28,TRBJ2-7,CASSTPYEQYF,TGTGCCAGCTCCACCCCCTACGAGCAGTACTTC
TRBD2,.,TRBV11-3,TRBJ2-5,CASSSGLAVQETQYF,TGTGCCAGCAGCTCTGGACTAGCGGTCCAAGAGACCCAGTACTTC
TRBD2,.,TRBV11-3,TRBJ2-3,CASRLAGADTQYF,TGTGCCAGCAGACTAGCGGGAGCAGATACGCAGTATTTT
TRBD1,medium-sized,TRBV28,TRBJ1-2,CASSRGQGSGYTF,TGTGCCAGCAGTCGGGGACAGGGAAGTGGCTACACCTTC
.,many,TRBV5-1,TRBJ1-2,CASSLGQDGAGGYTF,TGCGCCAGCAGCTTGGGACAGGACGGCGCTGGAGGCTACACCTTC
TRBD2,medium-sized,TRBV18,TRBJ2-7,CASSPRLAGFSYEQYF,TGTGCCAGCTCACCACGACTAGCGGGATTTTCCTACGAGCAGTACTTC
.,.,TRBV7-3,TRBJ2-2,CASSLTAGTPGELFF,TGTGCCAGCAGCTTAACAGCCGGAACGCCCGGGGAGCTGTTTTTT
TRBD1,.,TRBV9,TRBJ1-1,CASSAQGVGTEAFF,TGTGCCAGCAGCGCTCAGGGGGTGGGTACTGAAGCTTTCTTT
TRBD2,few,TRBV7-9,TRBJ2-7,CASSWERGPLEQYF,TGTGCCAGCAGCTGGGAGCGGGGACCCCTCGAGCAGTACTTC
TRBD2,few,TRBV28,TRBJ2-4,CASSSATSGNIQYF,TGTGCCAGCAGTTCCGCGACTAGCGGTAACATTCAGTACTTC
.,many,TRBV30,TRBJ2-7,CAWKMTDISYEQYF,TGTGCCTGGAAGATGACGGACATCTCCTACGAGCAGTACTTC
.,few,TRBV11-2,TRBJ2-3,CASSLNSGAYTDTQYF,TGTGCCAGCAGCTTAAATTCAGGGGCGTACACAGATACGCAGTATTTT
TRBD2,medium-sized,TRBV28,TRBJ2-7,CASSPLAGVYLGIMGQYF,TGTGCCAGCAGTCCACTAGCGGGAGTATATCTGGGGATCATGGGGCAGTACTTC
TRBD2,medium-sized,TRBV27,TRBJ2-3,CASRRGNTDTQYF,TGTGCCAGCCGGCGGGGGAACACAGATACGCAGTATTTT
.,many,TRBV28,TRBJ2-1,CASFPGTGNYNEQFF,TGTGCCAGCTTCCCTGGGACTGGCAACTACAATGAGCAGTTCTTC
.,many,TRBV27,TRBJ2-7,CASKKIDRFGEQYF,TGTGCCAGCAAGAAAATCGACAGGTTCGGGGAGCAGTACTTC
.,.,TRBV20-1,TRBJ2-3,CSASLPPIGTDTQYF,TGCAGTGCCTCATTACCCCCTATCGGCACAGATACGCAGTATTTT
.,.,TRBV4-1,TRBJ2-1,CASSQEEGVPYNEQFF,TGCGCCAGCAGCCAAGAGGAGGGTGTCCCCTACAATGAGCAGTTCTTC
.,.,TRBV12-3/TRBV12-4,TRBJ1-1,CASSGLDTEAFF,TGTGCCAGCAGTGGGCTAGACACTGAAGCTTTCTTT
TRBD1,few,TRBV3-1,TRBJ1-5,CASSQNPTGTGSNQPQHF,TGTGCCAGCAGCCAAAACCCTACCGGGACAGGGAGCAATCAGCCCCAGCATTTT
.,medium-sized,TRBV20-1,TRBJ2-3,CSAAAATDTQYF,TGCAGTGCTGCGGCAGCCACAGATACGCAGTATTTT
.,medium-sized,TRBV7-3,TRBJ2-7,CASSTDHSYEQYF,TGTGCCAGCAGCACCGACCACTCCTACGAGCAGTACTTC
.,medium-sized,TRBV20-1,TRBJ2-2,CSARPAGKEGELFF,TGCAGTGCCCGTCCGGCAGGGAAAGAGGGGGAGCTGTTTTTT
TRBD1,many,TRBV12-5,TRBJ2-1,CASGLGQDHEQFF,TGTGCTAGTGGTTTAGGACAGGATCATGAGCAGTTCTTC
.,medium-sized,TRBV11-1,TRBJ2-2,CASSTTGSRVGELFF,TGTGCCAGCAGCACAACCGGGAGCCGAGTCGGGGAGCTGTTTTTT
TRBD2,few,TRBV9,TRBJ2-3,CASSVGLAGLRDTQYF,TGTGCCAGCAGCGTAGGACTAGCGGGGTTGAGGGATACGCAGTATTTT
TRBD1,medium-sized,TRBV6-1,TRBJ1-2,CASSAGADRGSGYTF,TGTGCCAGCAGTGCGGGCGCCGACAGGGGATCCGGCTACACCTTC
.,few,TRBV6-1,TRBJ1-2,CAGRSETAIYGYTF,TGTGCCGGCCGATCCGAGACGGCAATCTATGGCTACACCTTC
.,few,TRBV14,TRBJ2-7,CASSPLGAGSHEQYF,TGTGCCAGCAGCCCCCTAGGTGCAGGGTCCCACGAGCAGTACTTC
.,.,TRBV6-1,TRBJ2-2,CASSGLGSSNTGELFF,TGTGCCAGCAGTGGCCTTGGTAGCAGTAACACCGGGGAGCTGTTTTTT
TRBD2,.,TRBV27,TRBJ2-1,CASSPWGSGIPNEQFF,TGTGCCAGCAGCCCCTGGGGTAGCGGGATCCCCAATGAGCAGTTCTTC
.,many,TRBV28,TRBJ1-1,CASSLPDRKLNTEAFF,TGTGCCAGCAGTTTGCCCGACAGGAAACTGAACACTGAAGCTTTCTTT
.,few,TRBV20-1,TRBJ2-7,CSASEGGYEQYF,TGCAGTGCATCAGAGGGCGGCTACGAGCAGTACTTC
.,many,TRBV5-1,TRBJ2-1,CASTGQTAYNEQFF,TGCGCCAGCACTGGACAAACCGCCTACAATGAGCAGTTCTTC
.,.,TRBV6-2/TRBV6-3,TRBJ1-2,CASSHGTGISYGYTF,TGTGCCAGCAGCCATGGCACAGGGATTAGTTATGGCTACACCTTC
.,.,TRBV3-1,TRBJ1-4,CASSFNLPTNEKLFF,TGTGCCAGCAGCTTCAACCTACCAACTAATGAAAAACTGTTTTTT
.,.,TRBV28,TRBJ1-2,CASSLRAVFGYTF,TGTGCCAGCAGTTTAAGGGCAGTCTTTGGCTACACCTTC
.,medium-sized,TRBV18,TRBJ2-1,CASSLLAVSSYNEQFF,TGTGCCAGCTCACTTTTAGCGGTTAGCTCCTACAATGAGCAGTTCTTC
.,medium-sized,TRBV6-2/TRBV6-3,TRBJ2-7,CASSYSLEDFHTIFSYEQYF,TGTGCCAGCAGTTACTCGCTCGAAGATTTCCACACGATCTTCTCCTACGAGCAGTACTTC
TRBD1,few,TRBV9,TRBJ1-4,CASSVTGASNEKLFF,TGTGCCAGCAGCGTGACAGGGGCGTCTAATGAAAAACTGTTTTTT
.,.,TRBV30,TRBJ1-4,CACRMAGAGEKLFF,TGTGCCTGTAGAATGGCGGGGGCGGGGGAAAAACTGTTTTTT
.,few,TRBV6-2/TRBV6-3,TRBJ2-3,CASSSLGTRAFTDTQYF,TGTGCCAGCAGCTCCCTCGGGACTCGGGCCTTCACAGATACGCAGTATTTT
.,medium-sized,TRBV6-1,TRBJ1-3,CASSEGDRGRSSGNTIYF,TGTGCCAGCAGTGAAGGGGACCGTGGACGTTCCTCTGGAAACACCATATATTTT
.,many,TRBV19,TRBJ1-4,CASSILNEPGVNEKLFF,TGTGCCAGTAGTATACTAAATGAACCGGGAGTTAATGAAAAACTGTTTTTT
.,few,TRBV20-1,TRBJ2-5,CSARDWETQYF,TGCAGTGCTAGAGATTGGGAAACCCAGTACTTC
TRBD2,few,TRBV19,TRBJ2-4,CASSISASGLAKNIQYF,TGTGCCAGTAGTATATCGGCTAGCGGGTTAGCCAAAAACATTCAGTACTTC